This passage covers 27 T cell receptor beta chains from one sample sequenced in a study of technical replicates of blood from a handful of donors. Sequenced by immunoSEQ multiplex PCR; TCRdb stores in-frame clones only, minus some. The sample holds 65,000 to 95,000 clones, about 86% seen once. Sequenced sample: PBMCs. Receptors originate from a human donor in good health. Some clones in this sample may be carry-over from other donors' samples.

V gene TRBV5-4 combines with J gene TRBJ2-2; weak D call: TRBD1 (5 bases). The CDR3 length is 14 residues. Trimming shortened V by 5 bases and J by 7 bases, and 15 bases separated the two germline ends. CDR1 is SGHNT and CDR2 is YYREEE in the germline V gene (reference sequence). The CDR3 DNA reads as TGTGCCAGCAGGCCCGACCAAGGGGTCGGGGAGCTGTTTTTT. Amino acids: CASRPDQGVGELFF.

This chain links TRBV5-6 with TRBJ2-1; D is possibly TRBD2 (6 bases). CDR1 and CDR2 (germline): SGHDT, YYEEEE. V lost 4 bases to trimming and J lost 1 base, with 15 bases between them. The CDR3 covers 16 residues. Written as DNA, the CDR3 is TGTGCCAGCAGCCCTGGGAGGCAAGGGTCCTACAATGAGCAGTTCTTC. Protein product: CASSPGRQGSYNEQFF.

The genes are TRBV11-2 and TRBJ1-2; D might be TRBD1 (5 bases). V was pared by 2 bases and J by 3 bases, with 13 bases between. There are 15 residues in the CDR3. Per the germline V gene, CDR1 is SGHAT and CDR2 is FQNNGV. CDR3 residues: CASSLRIGGDYGYTF. Written as DNA, the CDR3 is TGTGCCAGCAGCTTAAGAATAGGAGGGGACTATGGCTACACCTTC.

This chain uses TRBV29-1 with TRBJ2-3; the D gene is possibly TRBD2 (5 bases). This CDR3 is 14 amino acids long. V was cut by 6 bases and J by 0 bases, with 13 bases left in between. Germline CDR1 reads SQVTM; CDR2 reads ANQGSEA. CDR3 sequence reads: CSVTSGPSTDTQYF. The DNA for the CDR3 is TGCAGCGTCACCAGCGGACCTAGCACAGATACGCAGTATTTT.

The V and J genes are TRBV6-4 and TRBJ2-2; 7 bases fit TRBD2. The J segment lost 0 bases and the V segment lost 8 bases, leaving 3 bases of the junction unmatched. Germline V gene sequence: CDR1 MRHNA, CDR2 SNTAGT. The CDR3 length is 14 residues. CDR3 in amino acids: CASSREANTGELFF. The CDR3 nucleotides are TGTGCCAGCTCCCGGGAGGCGAACACCGGGGAGCTGTTTTTT.

The rearrangement uses TRBV9 and TRBJ2-7, with unresolved D. The CDR3 totals 13 residues. In germline, CDR1 is SGDLS, CDR2 YYNGEE. Trimming removed 1 base at V and 4 bases at J, with 9 bases between. CDR3: CASSVSSSYEQYF. The CDR3 DNA follows: TGTGCCAGCAGCGTATCGAGCTCTTACGAGCAGTACTTC.

The chain recombines TRBV6-6 with TRBJ1-1, with D possibly matching TRBD1 (5 bases). Trimming removed 7 bases at V and 2 bases at J, with 17 bases between. CDR1 is MNHNY and CDR2 is SVGAGI in the germline V gene (reference sequence). The length of the CDR3 is 15 residues. The CDR3 region has the DNA TGTGCCAGCACCCCATTTCGGGGGGGAAACACTGAAGCTTTCTTT. Its translation: CASTPFRGGNTEAFF.

The rearrangement joins TRBV7-9 to TRBJ2-1, with D perhaps TRBD2 (6 bases). V was trimmed by 6 bases and J by 3 bases, leaving 18 bases between them. Germline-derived CDR1 and CDR2 are SEHNR and FQNEAQ (reference sequence). The CDR3 length is 16 residues. CDR3: CASSPGDSRDYNEQFF. Here the CDR3 DNA reads TGTGCCAGCAGTCCCGGGGACTCCCGGGACTACAATGAGCAGTTCTTC.

The genes are TRBV7-8 and TRBJ2-7, with 15 bases identical to TRBD2. V lost 5 bases, J lost 2 bases, and 13 bases stayed unmatched. The CDR3 has 19 amino acids. CDR1 is SGHVS and CDR2 is FQNEAQ in the germline V gene. The CDR3 spells CASSQKPRGLAGGTYEQYF. CDR3 DNA: TGTGCCAGCAGCCAAAAACCTCGAGGACTAGCGGGAGGGACCTACGAGCAGTACTTC.

This chain links TRBV19 with TRBJ2-3; a possible D gene is TRBD2 (5 bases). This CDR3 region has 15 residues. Germline CDR1 is LNHDA and CDR2 is SQIVND (reference sequence). V lost 5 bases and J lost 2, with 14 bases in between. The CDR3: CASSLQDSATDTQYF. The DNA for the CDR3 is TGTGCCAGTAGTCTCCAGGACTCAGCCACAGATACGCAGTATTTT. The variable domain in full, with the rest retrieved from reference TRBV19 and TRBJ2-3, is DGGITQSPKYLFRKEGQNVTLSCEQNLNHDAMYWYRQDPGQGLRLIYYSQIVNDFQKGDIAEGYSVSREKKESFPLTVTSAQKNPTAFYLCASSLQDSATDTQYFGPGTRLTVL.

The V and J genes are TRBV18 and TRBJ2-7; 14 bases agree with TRBD2. Germline V gene data show CDR1 as KGHSH and CDR2 as LQKENI. CDR3 length: 17 amino acids. J was trimmed by 4 bases and V by 3 bases; bases with no gene match: 8. DNA of the CDR3: TGTGCCAGCTCACCCTCACAGGGACTAGCGGGAGCATACGAGCAGTACTTC. This encodes CASSPSQGLAGAYEQYF.

The CDR3 protein is CASSVNEAFF. CDR3 sequence (DNA): TGTGCCAGCAGTGTCAATGAAGCTTTCTTT. V and J are TRBV6-1 and TRBJ1-1; D gene uncertain. Trimming removed 4 bases at V and 7 bases at J, with 4 bases between. The germline gives CDR1 MNHNS, CDR2 SASEGT. The CDR3 has 10 amino acids.

The chain is built from TRBV5-4 and TRBJ2-7, with unresolved D. V lost 0 bases, J lost 7 bases, and 5 bases lay in between. The CDR3 spans 11 residues. Looked up from germline, CDR1 is SGHNT and CDR2 is YYREEE (reference sequence). CDR3 loop: CASSLGREQYF. The CDR3 nucleotides are TGTGCCAGCAGCTTGGGCCGGGAGCAGTACTTC. The full variable domain, with the rest looked up from reference TRBV5-4 and TRBJ2-7, is ETGVTQSPTHLIKTRGQQVTLRCSSQSGHNTVSWYQQALGQGPQFIFQYYREEENGRGNFPPRFSGLQFPNYSSELNVNALELDDSALYLCASSLGREQYFGPGTRLTVT.

CDR3 in DNA: TGTGCCAGCAGACCCACAGGGTACGAGCAGTACTTC. It yields the protein CASRPTGYEQYF. The chain joins TRBV6-6 to TRBJ2-7; tentative D call: TRBD1 (6 bases). Trimming removed 6 bases at V and 4 bases at J, with 10 bases between. The CDR3 sequence is 12 residues long. In germline, CDR1 is MNHNY, CDR2 SVGAGI (reference sequence).

The V gene is TRBV10-3, the J gene TRBJ1-6; 7 bases are a match to TRBD1. The CDR3 covers 12 residues. The ends lost 6 bases at V and 10 bases at J; junction bases unmatched: 3. Per germline, CDR1 ENHRY and CDR2 SYGVKD. Written as DNA, the CDR3 is TGTGCCATCAGGACAGGGAGATCACCCCTCCACTTT. Protein: CAIRTGRSPLHF.

The CDR3 DNA reads as TGTGCCATCAGTGAGTCATCAGGCAGCTCTGGAAACACCATATATTTT. Residues: CAISESSGSSGNTIYF. The V gene is TRBV10-3, the J gene TRBJ1-3; D remains unclear. V was shortened by 0 bases and J by 0 bases, with 9 bases between the two germline ends. This CDR3 is 16 amino acids long. CDR1 and CDR2 from the germline V gene are ENHRY and SYGVKD.

This clone showed up just once. The rearrangement links TRBV5-1 to TRBJ2-1, with a weak D call TRBD1 (6 bases). The V end was cut by 0 bases, the J end by 8 bases, with 15 bases between. Germline CDR1 SGHRS, CDR2 YFSETQ. The CDR3 is 15 residues long. DNA of the CDR3: TGCGCCAGCAGCTTGGGGCAGGGGCCCTGGGATGAGCAGTTCTTC. Its protein is CASSLGQGPWDEQFF.

This clone was observed once. V is TRBV7-2 and J is TRBJ2-4; 8 nucleotides agree with TRBD2. Germline lookup yields CDR1 SGHTA and CDR2 FQGNSA. This CDR3 is 18 amino acids long. The V and J ends lost 5 bases and 0 bases, in that order; junction bases with no gene match: 12. CDR3 residues: CASSLRGSGEIAKNIQYF. The CDR3, as DNA: TGTGCCAGCAGCCTAAGAGGTAGCGGGGAGATAGCCAAAAACATTCAGTACTTC.

This chain connects TRBV4-3 to TRBJ1-3; perhaps TRBD1 as D (6 bases). V gave up 1 base and J gave up 7 bases, with 14 bases separating them. The CDR3 totals 15 residues. Germline CDR1 is LGHNA and CDR2 is YSLEER. The CDR3: CASSQGGQSWNTIYF. CDR3 in DNA: TGCGCCAGCAGCCAAGGAGGACAGTCGTGGAACACCATATATTTT.

The chain links TRBV11-3 to TRBJ2-3; 8 nucleotides agree with TRBD2. The length of the CDR3 is 15 residues. Per germline, CDR1 SGHNT and CDR2 YENEEA. With 5 bases clipped from V and 2 bases from J, the junction kept 6 bases outside the gene matches. This CDR3 reads CASSRGGLDTDTQYF. The CDR3 DNA is TGTGCCAGCAGCCGGGGGGGACTAGACACAGATACGCAGTATTTT. Full variable domain (rest looked up from reference TRBV11-3 and TRBJ2-3): EAGVVQSPRYKIIEKKQPVAFWCNPISGHNTLYWYLQNLGQGPELLIRYENEEAVDDSQLPKDRFSAERLKGVDSTLKIQPAELGDSAVYLCASSRGGLDTDTQYFGPGTRLTVL.

In DNA form, the CDR3 reads TGTGCCAGCAGCCAAGAAGGCTTAGCGGGAGGGCCGGGAAACGGGGAGCTGTTTTTT. As protein: CASSQEGLAGGPGNGELFF. The V gene is TRBV4-2, the J gene TRBJ2-2; TRBD2 aligns across 11 bases. V trimming: 0 bases; J trimming: 7 bases; junction bases outside the gene matches: 13. The CDR3 is 19 amino acids. In germline, CDR1 is LGHNA, CDR2 YNFKEQ.

The chain uses TRBV5-1 and TRBJ2-7; D is perhaps TRBD2 (6 bases). Germline loops: CDR1 SGHRS, CDR2 YFSETQ. V shed 9 bases and J shed 0 bases, with 16 bases lying between them. The CDR3 consists of 14 residues. The CDR3 DNA sequence: TGCGCCAACCGACGGGACTCCTCCTCCTACGAGCAGTACTTC. Encoded protein: CANRRDSSSYEQYF.

The J gene is TRBJ2-1, the V gene TRBV5-6; TRBD2 aligns across 9 bases. Losses at the gene ends were 1 base for V and 2 bases for J; bases not matched to a gene: 4. Looked up from germline, CDR1 is SGHDT and CDR2 is YYEEEE. This CDR3 is 16 amino acids long. CDR3 sequence: CASSLTAGGPYNEQFF. CDR3 nucleotides: TGTGCCAGCAGCTTGACGGCGGGAGGGCCCTACAATGAGCAGTTCTTC.

J is TRBJ1-1 and V is TRBV27, with 7 bases fitting TRBD1. The CDR3 is 16 residues long. V was pared by 4 bases and J by 2 bases, with 10 bases of the junction left unmatched. Germline V gene sequence: CDR1 MNHEY, CDR2 SMNVEV (reference sequence). Here the CDR3 DNA reads TGTGCCAGCAGTTCGACCGGGACAGCGATTAACACTGAAGCTTTCTTT. Amino acids: CASSSTGTAINTEAFF.

V usage is TRBV2 and J usage is TRBJ2-5; D not resolved. Germline V gives CDR1 SNHLY, CDR2 FYNNEI. V shed 6 bases and J shed 5 bases, with 10 bases lying between them. This CDR3 has 12 residues. This chain's CDR3 is CASRSAQETQYF. The CDR3 region has the DNA TGTGCCAGCAGATCTGCACAGGAGACCCAGTACTTC.

V is TRBV7-6 and J is TRBJ1-2, with TRBD1 matching 10 bases. Germline-derived CDR1 and CDR2 are SGHVS and FNYEAQ. Trimming removed 0 bases from V and 6 bases from J; junction bases left unmatched: 4. CDR3 length: 15 amino acids. Written as DNA, the CDR3 is TGTGCCAGCAGCTTAGCAGGGACAGGGGTTGATGGCTACACCTTC. Translated: CASSLAGTGVDGYTF.

J is TRBJ2-7 and V is TRBV4-2, with D possibly matching TRBD2 (6 bases). From germline, CDR1 is LGHNA and CDR2 YNFKEQ. CDR3 length: 14 residues. Between the trimmed V and J ends, which lost 2 bases and 8 bases, there was a span of 16 bases. CDR3 DNA sequence: TGTGCCAGCAGCCAAACGGGGGAAGGTAAAAAGCAGTACTTC. Amino acid sequence: CASSQTGEGKKQYF.